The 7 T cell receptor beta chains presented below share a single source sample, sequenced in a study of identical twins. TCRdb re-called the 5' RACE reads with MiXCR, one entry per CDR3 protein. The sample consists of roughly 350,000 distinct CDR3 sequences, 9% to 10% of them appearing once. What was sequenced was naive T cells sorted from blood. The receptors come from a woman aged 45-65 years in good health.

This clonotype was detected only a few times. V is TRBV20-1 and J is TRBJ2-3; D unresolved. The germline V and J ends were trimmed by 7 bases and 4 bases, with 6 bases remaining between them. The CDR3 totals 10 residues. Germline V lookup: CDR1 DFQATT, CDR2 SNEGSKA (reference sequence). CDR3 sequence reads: CSGWADTQYF. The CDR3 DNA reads TGCAGTGGCTGGGCAGATACGCAGTATTTT.

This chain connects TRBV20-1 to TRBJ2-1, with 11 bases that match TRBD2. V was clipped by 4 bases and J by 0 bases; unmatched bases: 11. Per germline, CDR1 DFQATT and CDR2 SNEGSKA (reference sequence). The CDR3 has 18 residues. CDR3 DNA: TGCAGTGCTAAGTCTCTAGCGGGAGGCCTAAGCTCCTACAATGAGCAGTTCTTC. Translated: CSAKSLAGGLSSYNEQFF.

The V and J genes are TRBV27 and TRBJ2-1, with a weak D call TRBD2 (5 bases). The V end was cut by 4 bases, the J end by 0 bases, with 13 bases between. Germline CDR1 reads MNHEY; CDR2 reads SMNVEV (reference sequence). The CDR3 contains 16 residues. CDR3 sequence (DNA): TGTGCCAGCAGTTCAGAAGGAGGAAGCTCCTACAATGAGCAGTTCTTC. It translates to CASSSEGGSSYNEQFF.

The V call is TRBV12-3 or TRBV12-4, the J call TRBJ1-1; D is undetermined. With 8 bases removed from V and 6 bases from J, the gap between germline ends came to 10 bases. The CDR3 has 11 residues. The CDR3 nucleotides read TGTGCCAGCGAAGCGGCCGCTGAAGCTTTCTTT. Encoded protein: CASEAAAEAFF.

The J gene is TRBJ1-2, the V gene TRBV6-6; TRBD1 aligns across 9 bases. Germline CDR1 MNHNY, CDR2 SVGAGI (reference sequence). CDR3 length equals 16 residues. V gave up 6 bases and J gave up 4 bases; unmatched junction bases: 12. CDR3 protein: CASRERTGAILYGYTF. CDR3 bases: TGTGCCAGCAGGGAAAGGACAGGGGCCATCCTCTATGGCTACACCTTC.

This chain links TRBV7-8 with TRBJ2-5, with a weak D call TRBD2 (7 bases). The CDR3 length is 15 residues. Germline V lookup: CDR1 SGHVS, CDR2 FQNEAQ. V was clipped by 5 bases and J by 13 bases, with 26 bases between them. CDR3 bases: TGTGCCAGCAGCCCCTCCTGGGGGGGCGGCCAAATCCCGTACTTC. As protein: CASSPSWGGGQIPYF.

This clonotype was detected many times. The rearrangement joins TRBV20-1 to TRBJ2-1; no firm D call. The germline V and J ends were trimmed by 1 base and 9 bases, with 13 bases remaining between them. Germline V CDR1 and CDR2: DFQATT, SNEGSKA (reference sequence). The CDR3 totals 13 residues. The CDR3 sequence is CSARGRSETEQFF. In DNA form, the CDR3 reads TGCAGTGCTAGAGGTCGGAGCGAAACTGAGCAGTTCTTC.